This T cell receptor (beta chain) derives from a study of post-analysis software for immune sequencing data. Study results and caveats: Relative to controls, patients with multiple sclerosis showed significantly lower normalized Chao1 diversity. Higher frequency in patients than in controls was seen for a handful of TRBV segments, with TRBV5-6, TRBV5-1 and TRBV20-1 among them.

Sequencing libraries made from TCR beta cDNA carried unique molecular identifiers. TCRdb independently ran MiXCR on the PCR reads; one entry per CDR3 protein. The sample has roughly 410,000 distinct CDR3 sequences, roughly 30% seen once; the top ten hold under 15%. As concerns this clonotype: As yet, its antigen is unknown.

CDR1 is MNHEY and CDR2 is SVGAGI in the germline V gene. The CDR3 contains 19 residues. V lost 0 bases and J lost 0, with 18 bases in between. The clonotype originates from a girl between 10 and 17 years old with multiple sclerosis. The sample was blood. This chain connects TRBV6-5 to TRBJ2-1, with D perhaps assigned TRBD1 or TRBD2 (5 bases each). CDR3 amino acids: CASSYSRGSGTSSYNEQFF. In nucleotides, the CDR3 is TGTGCCAGCAGTTACTCGAGAGGGTCCGGGACCAGCTCCTACAATGAGCAGTTCTTC.